The present T cell receptor (beta chain) was sequenced within a study of post-analysis software for immune sequencing data. The wider study: Patients had relapsing-remitting, secondary progressive or progressive-relapsing multiple sclerosis; some lacked subtype. Study outcomes and limitations: Higher frequency in patients than in controls was seen for five TRBV segments, with TRBV5-6, TRBV5-1 and TRBV20-1 among them. Relative to controls, patients with multiple sclerosis showed significantly lower normalized Chao1 diversity. Strong same-batch co-clustering of samples appeared with F measure clustering.

Looked up from germline, CDR1 is MNHEY and CDR2 is SVGAGI. The CDR3 is 15 residues long. The V gene lost 6 bases and the J gene lost 3 bases, with 17 bases spanning the gap. With regard to this clonotype: The antigen is undetermined.

Unique-molecular-identifier-tagged TCR beta cDNA libraries were used. TCRdb re-called the PCR reads through MiXCR, storing one row per CDR3 protein. The sample holds approximately 630,000 distinct CDR3 sequences, 55% to 70% seen once. Sequencing used blood. The V and J genes are TRBV6-5 and TRBJ1-1, with a possible D match to TRBD1 (5 bases). The sequence was obtained from a girl aged 2-10 years with multiple sclerosis. The CDR3 DNA sequence: TGTGCCAGCAGGGTCGGCGGGGACGGATACACTGAAGCTTTCTTT. Translating gives CASRVGGDGYTEAFF.